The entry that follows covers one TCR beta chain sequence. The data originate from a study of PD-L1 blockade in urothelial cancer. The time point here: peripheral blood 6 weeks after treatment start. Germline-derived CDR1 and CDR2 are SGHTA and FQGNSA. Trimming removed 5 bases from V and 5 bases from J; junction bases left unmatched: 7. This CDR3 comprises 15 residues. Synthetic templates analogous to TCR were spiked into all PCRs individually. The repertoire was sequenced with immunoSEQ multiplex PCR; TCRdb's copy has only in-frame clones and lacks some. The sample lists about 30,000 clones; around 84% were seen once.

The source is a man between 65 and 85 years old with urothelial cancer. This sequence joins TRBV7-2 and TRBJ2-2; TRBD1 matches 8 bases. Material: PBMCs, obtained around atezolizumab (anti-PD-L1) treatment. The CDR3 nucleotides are TGTGCCAGCAGCCCGACAGGGGTAGGAACCGGGGAGCTGTTTTTT. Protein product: CASSPTGVGTGELFF.